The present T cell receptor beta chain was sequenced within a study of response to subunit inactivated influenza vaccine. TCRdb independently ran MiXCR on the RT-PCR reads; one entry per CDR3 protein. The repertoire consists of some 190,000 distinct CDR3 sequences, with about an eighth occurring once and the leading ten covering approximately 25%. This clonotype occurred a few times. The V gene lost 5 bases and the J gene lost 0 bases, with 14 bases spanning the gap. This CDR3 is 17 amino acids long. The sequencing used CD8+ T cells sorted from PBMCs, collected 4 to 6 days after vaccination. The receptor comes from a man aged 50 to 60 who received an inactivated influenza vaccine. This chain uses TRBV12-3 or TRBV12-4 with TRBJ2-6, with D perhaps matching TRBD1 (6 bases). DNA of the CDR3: TGTGCCAGCAGTCATCCGGGACACCCCTCTGGGGCCAACGTCCTGACTTTC. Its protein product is CASSHPGHPSGANVLTF.